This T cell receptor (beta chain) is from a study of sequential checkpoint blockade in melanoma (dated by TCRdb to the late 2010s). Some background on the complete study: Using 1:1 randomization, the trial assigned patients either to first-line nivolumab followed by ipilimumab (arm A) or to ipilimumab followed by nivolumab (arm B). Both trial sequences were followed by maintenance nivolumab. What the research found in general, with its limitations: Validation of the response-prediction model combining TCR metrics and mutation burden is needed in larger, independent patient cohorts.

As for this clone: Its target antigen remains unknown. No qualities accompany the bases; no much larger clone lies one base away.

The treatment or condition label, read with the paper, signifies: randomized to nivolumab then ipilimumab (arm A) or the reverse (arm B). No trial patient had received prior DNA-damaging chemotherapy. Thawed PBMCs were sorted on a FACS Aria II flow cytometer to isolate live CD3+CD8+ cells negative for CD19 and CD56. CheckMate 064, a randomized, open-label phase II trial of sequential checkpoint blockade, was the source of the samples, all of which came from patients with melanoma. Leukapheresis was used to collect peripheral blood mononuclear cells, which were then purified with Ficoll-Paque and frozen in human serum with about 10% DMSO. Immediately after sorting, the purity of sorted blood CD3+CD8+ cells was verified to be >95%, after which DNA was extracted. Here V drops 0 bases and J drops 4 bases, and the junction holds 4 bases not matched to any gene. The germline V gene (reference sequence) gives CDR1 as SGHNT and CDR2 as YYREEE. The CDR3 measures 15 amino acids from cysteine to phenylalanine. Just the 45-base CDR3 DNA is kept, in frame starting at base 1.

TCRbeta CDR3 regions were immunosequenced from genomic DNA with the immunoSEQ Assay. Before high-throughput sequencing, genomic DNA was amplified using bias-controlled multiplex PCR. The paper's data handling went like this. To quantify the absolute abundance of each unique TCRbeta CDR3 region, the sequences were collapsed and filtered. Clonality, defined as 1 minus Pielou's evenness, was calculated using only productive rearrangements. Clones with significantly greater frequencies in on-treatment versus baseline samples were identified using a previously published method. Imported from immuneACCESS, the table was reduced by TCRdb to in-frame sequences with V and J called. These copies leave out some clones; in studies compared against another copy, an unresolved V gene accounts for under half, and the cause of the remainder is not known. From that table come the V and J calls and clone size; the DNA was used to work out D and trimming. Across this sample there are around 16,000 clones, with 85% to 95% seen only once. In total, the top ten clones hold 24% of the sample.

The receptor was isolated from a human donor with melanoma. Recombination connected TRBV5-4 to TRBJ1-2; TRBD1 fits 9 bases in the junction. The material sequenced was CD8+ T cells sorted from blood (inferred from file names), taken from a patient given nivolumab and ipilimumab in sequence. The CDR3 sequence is CASSLGQGEGYGYTF. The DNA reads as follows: TGTGCCAGCAGCTTGGGACAGGGGGAAGGCTATGGCTACACCTTC.